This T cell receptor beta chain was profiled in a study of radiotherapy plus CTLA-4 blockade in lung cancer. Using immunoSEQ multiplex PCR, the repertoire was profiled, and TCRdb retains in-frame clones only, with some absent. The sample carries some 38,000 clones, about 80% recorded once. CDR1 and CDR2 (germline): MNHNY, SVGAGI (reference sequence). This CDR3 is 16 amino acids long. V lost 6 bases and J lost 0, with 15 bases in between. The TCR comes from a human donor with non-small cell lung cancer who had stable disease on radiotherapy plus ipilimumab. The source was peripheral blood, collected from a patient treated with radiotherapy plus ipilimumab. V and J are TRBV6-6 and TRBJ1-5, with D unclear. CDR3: CASSLHQIISNQPQHF. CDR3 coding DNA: TGTGCCAGCAGCCTTCATCAGATTATTAGCAATCAGCCCCAGCATTTT.